Listed below are T cell receptor beta chains from one sample, sequenced in a study of T cells in Graves' hyperthyroidism and ophthalmopathy. TCRdb called the multiplex PCR reads again in MiXCR, with one record for every CDR3 protein. The table shows more than 550,000 distinct CDR3 sequences, with around 20% occurring only once. Sequenced material: blood. The receptors originated from a woman between 45 and 60 years old with Graves' hyperthyroidism that later progressed to Graves' ophthalmopathy. The CDR3 runs from the conserved cysteine through the conserved F or W. The order of the fields is D gene, clone size, V gene, J gene, CDR3 protein, CDR3 DNA. A D gene is named only where the DNA matches it firmly. A clone size is listed for some rows: how often the clone was seen (once, few, many), or a class if it is expanded.

TRBD2	NA	TRBV9	TRBJ2-1	CASSSRGGRPYNEQFF	TGTGCCAGCAGCTCCCGGGGGGGCCGACCCTACAATGAGCAGTTCTTC
NA	many	TRBV20-1	TRBJ1-1	CSARPPLHQNTEAFF	TGCAGTGCTAGACCTCCCTTACATCAGAACACTGAAGCTTTCTTT
TRBD2	many	TRBV7-2	TRBJ2-1	CASSLGLAIDEQFF	TGTGCCAGCAGCTTGGGACTAGCGATTGATGAGCAGTTCTTC
NA	NA	TRBV20-1	TRBJ1-6	CSAPAARWNSPLHF	TGCAGTGCCCCGGCCGCCAGGTGGAATTCACCCCTCCACTTT
TRBD2	many	TRBV7-8	TRBJ2-3	CASSLAGGVTDTQYF	TGCGCCAGCAGCCTAGCGGGGGGGGTCACAGATACGCAGTATTTT
TRBD1	many	TRBV7-9	TRBJ1-5	CASSSQGQGNQPQHF	TGTGCCAGCAGCTCGCAGGGACAGGGCAATCAGCCCCAGCATTTT
TRBD1	NA	TRBV20-1	TRBJ1-4	CSATGQGYEKLFF	TGCAGTGCTACCGGACAGGGTTATGAAAAACTGTTTTTT
TRBD1	many	TRBV5-1	TRBJ2-5	CASSQGPGQQETQYF	TGCGCCAGCAGCCAGGGACCGGGACAGCAAGAGACCCAGTACTTC
NA	few	TRBV7-6	TRBJ1-5	CASSTLKEQPQHF	TGTGCCAGCAGCACTCTAAAAGAGCAGCCCCAGCATTTT
NA	once	TRBV9	TRBJ2-7	CASSVGGLASSYEQYF	TGTGCCAGCAGCGTGGGGGGGCTAGCGTCCTCCTACGAGCAGTACTTC
NA	many	TRBV3-1	TRBJ1-5	CASSQAGAGNQPQHF	TGTGCCAGCAGCCAAGCAGGGGCTGGCAATCAGCCCCAGCATTTT
NA	many	TRBV12-3/TRBV12-4	TRBJ1-5	CASSTGGVSNQPQHF	TGTGCCAGCAGTACTGGGGGGGTTAGCAATCAGCCCCAGCATTTT
NA	few	TRBV6-1	TRBJ1-2	CASSQSYPDLLIYGYTF	TGTGCCAGCAGTCAGAGCTACCCGGATCTTTTAATCTATGGCTACACCTTC
TRBD2	NA	TRBV3-1	TRBJ2-2	CASSQVAGRTGELFF	TGTGCCAGCAGCCAAGTAGCGGGTCGGACCGGGGAGCTGTTTTTT
NA	NA	TRBV6-1	TRBJ1-2	CASSEPHRVNYGYTF	TGTGCCAGCAGTGAACCACACAGGGTCAACTATGGCTACACCTTC
NA	many	TRBV7-2	TRBJ2-3	CASSSLPTRTATDTQYF	TGTGCCAGCAGCTCACTACCCACTAGAACTGCCACAGATACGCAGTATTTT
NA	few	TRBV25-1	TRBJ2-7	CASSKPGISYEQYF	TGTGCCAGCAGTAAACCCGGGATCTCCTACGAGCAGTACTTC
TRBD2	few	TRBV20-1	TRBJ2-7	CSSSGTRRDFYEQYF	TGCAGTTCTTCCGGGACTAGGCGGGATTTCTACGAGCAGTACTTC
TRBD1	NA	TRBV5-6	TRBJ1-1	CASSLGTAPAMNTEAFF	TGTGCCAGCAGCCTCGGGACAGCGCCGGCCATGAACACTGAAGCTTTCTTT
NA	few	TRBV12-5	TRBJ1-1	CASGVWNTEAFF	TGTGCTAGTGGTGTATGGAACACTGAAGCTTTCTTT
NA	many	TRBV11-2	TRBJ1-4	CASSRPGANEKLFF	TGTGCCAGCAGCCGGCCGGGAGCTAATGAAAAACTGTTTTTT
TRBD2	many	TRBV18	TRBJ2-5	CASSPGTNRRQETQYF	TGTGCCAGCTCACCCGGGACTAACCGAAGGCAAGAGACCCAGTACTTC
TRBD2	many	TRBV11-3	TRBJ2-3	CASSRRSGGRTDTQYF	TGTGCCAGCAGCCGAAGGAGCGGGGGGAGGACAGATACGCAGTATTTT
NA	NA	TRBV5-1	TRBJ1-6	CASSLAGDDRSPLHF	TGCGCCAGCAGCTTGGCAGGGGACGATAGGTCACCCCTCCACTTT
NA	few	TRBV4-1	TRBJ2-3	CASSQVGGTGTQYF	TGCGCCAGCAGCCAAGTAGGGGGGACTGGTACGCAGTATTTT
NA	many	TRBV20-1	TRBJ2-5	CSASSARKETQYF	TGCAGTGCTAGTTCGGCTAGAAAAGAGACCCAGTACTTC
TRBD1	NA	TRBV20-1	TRBJ1-1	CTAGRGHTEAFF	TGCACTGCGGGGAGGGGGCACACTGAAGCTTTCTTT
NA	many	TRBV6-5	TRBJ2-3	CASSYSPRTDTQYF	TGTGCCAGCAGTTACTCCCCCCGCACAGATACGCAGTATTTT
NA	many	TRBV11-1	TRBJ1-4	CASSSKLGFAGDNEKLFF	TGTGCCAGCAGCTCGAAATTAGGTTTCGCCGGAGATAATGAAAAACTGTTTTTT
NA	many	TRBV6-5	TRBJ1-1	CASSYSGTIEAFF	TGTGCCAGCAGTTACTCCGGTACCATTGAAGCTTTCTTT
TRBD2	once	TRBV15	TRBJ2-5	CATSREEGGPKYF	TGTGCCACCAGCAGAGAGGAGGGAGGGCCCAAGTACTTC
NA	NA	TRBV7-9	TRBJ1-1	CASSTEGQYTEAFF	TGTGCCAGCAGCACAGAGGGACAATACACTGAAGCTTTCTTT
NA	NA	TRBV4-1	TRBJ1-5	CASSQVSDNQPQHF	TGCGCCAGCAGCCAAGTTTCGGACAATCAGCCCCAGCATTTT
NA	few	TRBV27	TRBJ1-2	CASSWAGAHGYTF	TGTGCCAGCAGTTGGGCAGGGGCTCATGGCTACACCTTC
TRBD1	few	TRBV7-9	TRBJ1-3	CASSPGQVRDTIYF	TGTGCCAGCAGCCCCGGACAGGTCCGAGACACCATATATTTT
TRBD1	NA	TRBV18	TRBJ2-7	CASSLDRGRDEQYF	TGTGCCAGCTCACTGGACAGGGGGCGCGACGAGCAGTACTTC
NA	few	TRBV5-1	TRBJ1-2	CASSPRTSYYGYTF	TGCGCCAGCAGCCCCCGGACAAGCTACTATGGCTACACCTTC